This TCR beta chain was retrieved from a study of blood T cell repertoires in COVID-19. For the study at large: Nucleic acid was either cDNA or gDNA, and it came from T cells, B-cell-depleted T cells, or PBMCs.

As handled by the study authors: Estimates of nucleated cell counts were drawn from the amplification of reference gene primers. Sequencing used immunoSEQ multiplex PCR; TCRdb keeps in-frame clones, though not all of them. V and J calls and clone size are given by that table; D and trimming were obtained from the DNA. Of more than 200,000 clones listed, just over 85% are singletons. Seattle's enrolled individuals joined amid active infection and were then monitored longitudinally. This clonotype was sampled from a man aged 45-65 years with COVID-19, enrolled during active disease. The sample was peripheral blood.

CDR3 in amino acids: CASSELESGELFF. The CDR3 nucleotides read TGTGCCAGCAGTGAACTAGAATCCGGGGAGCTGTTTTTT. The V call is TRBV6-1, the J call TRBJ2-2, with D uncertain. The ends were cut back, 2 bases at V and 6 bases at J, with 7 bases in the middle. The CDR3 has 13 amino acids. Germline loops: CDR1 MNHNS, CDR2 SASEGT.